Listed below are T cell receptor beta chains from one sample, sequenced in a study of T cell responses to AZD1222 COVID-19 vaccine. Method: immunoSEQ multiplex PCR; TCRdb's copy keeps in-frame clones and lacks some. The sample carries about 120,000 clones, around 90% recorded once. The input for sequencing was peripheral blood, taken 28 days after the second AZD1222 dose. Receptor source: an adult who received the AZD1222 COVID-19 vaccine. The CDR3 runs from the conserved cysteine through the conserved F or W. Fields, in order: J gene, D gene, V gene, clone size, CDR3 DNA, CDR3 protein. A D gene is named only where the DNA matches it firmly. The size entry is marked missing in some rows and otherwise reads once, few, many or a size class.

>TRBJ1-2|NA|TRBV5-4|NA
TGTGCCAGCAGCTTGGTTGGGGGCTATGGCTACACCTTC
CASSLVGGYGYTF
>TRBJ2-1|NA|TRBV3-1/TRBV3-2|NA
TGTGCCAGCAGCCCATTGGAGGGAGGCAATGAGCAGTTCTTC
CASSPLEGGNEQFF
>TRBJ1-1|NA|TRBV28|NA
TGTGCCAGCAGTTTATTAACAGGGAGGGACACTGAAGCTTTCTTT
CASSLLTGRDTEAFF
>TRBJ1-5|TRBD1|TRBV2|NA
TGTGCCAGCACTGTAACAGGGGACCAGCCCCAGCATTTT
CASTVTGDQPQHF
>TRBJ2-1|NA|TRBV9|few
TGTGCCAGCAGCCCCTGGGAGAACAGGGCGTCGTTCTTC
CASSPWENRASFF
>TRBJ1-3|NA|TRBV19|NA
TGTGCCAGTACCAAACAGGGCATTGGAAACACCATATATTTT
CASTKQGIGNTIYF
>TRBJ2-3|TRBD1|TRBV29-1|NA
TGCAGCGTCGCCGGGACAGGGCAGACAGATACGCAGTATTTT
CSVAGTGQTDTQYF
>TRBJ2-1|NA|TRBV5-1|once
TGCGCCAGCAGCTCGTCGAGGAATGAGCAGTTCTTC
CASSSSRNEQFF
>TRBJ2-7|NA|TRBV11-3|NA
TGTGCCAGCAGCTTAGATCGGCAGGGTATCGAGCAGTACTTC
CASSLDRQGIEQYF
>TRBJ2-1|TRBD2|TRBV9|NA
TGTGCCAGCAGCCCCGGCCGGCTAGCGGGAGGCGGCCCCCACAATGAGCAGTTCTTC
CASSPGRLAGGGPHNEQFF
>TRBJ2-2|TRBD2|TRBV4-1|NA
TGCGCCAGCAGCCAAGCTAGCGGGAAAAACACCGGGGAGCTGTTTTTT
CASSQASGKNTGELFF
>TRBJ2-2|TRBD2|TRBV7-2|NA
TGTGCCAGCAGCTTAGTCGGCGGGAGGTACACCGGGGAGCTGTTTTTT
CASSLVGGRYTGELFF
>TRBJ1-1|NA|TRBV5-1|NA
TGCGCCAGCAGCTTGGTCGCCGGGTCGGCCACTGAAGCTTTCTTT
CASSLVAGSATEAFF
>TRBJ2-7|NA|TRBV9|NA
TGTGCCAGCAGCGTAGGGATAGGGGGTCGGGAGCAGTACTTC
CASSVGIGGREQYF
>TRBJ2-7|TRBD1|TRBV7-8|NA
TGTGCCAGCAGGTGGAGTCTCGACAGGGGCGGCGAGCAGTACTTC
CASRWSLDRGGEQYF
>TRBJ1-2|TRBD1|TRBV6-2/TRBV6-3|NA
TGTGCCAGCAGCCCTGGGACAGGGAGAAGCCTTCCCTCAGCGTCTGGCTACACCTTC
CASSPGTGRSLPSASGYTF
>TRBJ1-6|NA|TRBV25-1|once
TGTGCCAGCAGTAGGGCAGGGAATTCACCCCTCCACTTT
CASSRAGNSPLHF
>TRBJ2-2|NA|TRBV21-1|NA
TGTGCCAGCATCGACAGGGGGCGCGTCACCGGGGAGCTGTTTTTT
CASIDRGRVTGELFF
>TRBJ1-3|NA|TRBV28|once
TGTGCCAGCAGTTTATGGGCAGCAGGAAACACCATATATTTT
CASSLWAAGNTIYF
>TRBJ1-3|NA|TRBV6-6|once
TGTGCCAGCACGAGGGAGGGGAGAAACACCATATATTTT
CASTREGRNTIYF
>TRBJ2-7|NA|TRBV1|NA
TGCACCAGCAGCCAAGGGAGACTAGCTTTGTACGAGCAGTACTTC
CTSSQGRLALYEQYF
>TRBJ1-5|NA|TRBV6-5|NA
TGTGCCAGCAAGACCAATAGCAATCAGCCCCAGCATTTT
CASKTNSNQPQHF
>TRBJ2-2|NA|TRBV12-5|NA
TGTGCTAGTGGTTTGGGGTCGAACACCGGGGAGCTGTTTTTT
CASGLGSNTGELFF
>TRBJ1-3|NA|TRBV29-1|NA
TGCAGCGTTGGGCCGGGGTCTGGAAACACCATATATTTT
CSVGPGSGNTIYF
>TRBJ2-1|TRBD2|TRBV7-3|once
TGTGCCAGCAGCGTCCGGGGACTAGCGGGGGGATCCTCCTACAATGAGCAGTTCTTC
CASSVRGLAGGSSYNEQFF
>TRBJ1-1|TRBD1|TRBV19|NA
TGTGCCAGTAGTATCCTCTCACACAGGGGCCCGAACACTGAAGCTTTCTTT
CASSILSHRGPNTEAFF
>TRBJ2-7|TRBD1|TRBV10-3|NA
TGTGCCACCGACCGGGACAGGCCCAGTTACGAGCAGTACTTC
CATDRDRPSYEQYF
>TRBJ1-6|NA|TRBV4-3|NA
TGCGCCAGCAGCGAAGGGCCCGGGGATCCCTATAATTCACCCCTCCACTTT
CASSEGPGDPYNSPLHF
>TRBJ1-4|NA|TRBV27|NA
TGTGCCAGCAGTTTATGGGGGGGGAAACTGTTTTTT
CASSLWGGKLFF
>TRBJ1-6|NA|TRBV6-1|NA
TGTGCCAGCAGTGCCGTCAGGGGTTCGGCGGGGTCACCCCTCCACTTT
CASSAVRGSAGSPLHF
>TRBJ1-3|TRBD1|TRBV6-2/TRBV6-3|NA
TGTGCCAGCAGTGGTGGACAGGCCTCTGGAAACACCATATATTTT
CASSGGQASGNTIYF
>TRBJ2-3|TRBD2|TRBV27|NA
TGTGCCAGCAGTGGACTAGCGTCGGGAGATACGCAGTATTTT
CASSGLASGDTQYF